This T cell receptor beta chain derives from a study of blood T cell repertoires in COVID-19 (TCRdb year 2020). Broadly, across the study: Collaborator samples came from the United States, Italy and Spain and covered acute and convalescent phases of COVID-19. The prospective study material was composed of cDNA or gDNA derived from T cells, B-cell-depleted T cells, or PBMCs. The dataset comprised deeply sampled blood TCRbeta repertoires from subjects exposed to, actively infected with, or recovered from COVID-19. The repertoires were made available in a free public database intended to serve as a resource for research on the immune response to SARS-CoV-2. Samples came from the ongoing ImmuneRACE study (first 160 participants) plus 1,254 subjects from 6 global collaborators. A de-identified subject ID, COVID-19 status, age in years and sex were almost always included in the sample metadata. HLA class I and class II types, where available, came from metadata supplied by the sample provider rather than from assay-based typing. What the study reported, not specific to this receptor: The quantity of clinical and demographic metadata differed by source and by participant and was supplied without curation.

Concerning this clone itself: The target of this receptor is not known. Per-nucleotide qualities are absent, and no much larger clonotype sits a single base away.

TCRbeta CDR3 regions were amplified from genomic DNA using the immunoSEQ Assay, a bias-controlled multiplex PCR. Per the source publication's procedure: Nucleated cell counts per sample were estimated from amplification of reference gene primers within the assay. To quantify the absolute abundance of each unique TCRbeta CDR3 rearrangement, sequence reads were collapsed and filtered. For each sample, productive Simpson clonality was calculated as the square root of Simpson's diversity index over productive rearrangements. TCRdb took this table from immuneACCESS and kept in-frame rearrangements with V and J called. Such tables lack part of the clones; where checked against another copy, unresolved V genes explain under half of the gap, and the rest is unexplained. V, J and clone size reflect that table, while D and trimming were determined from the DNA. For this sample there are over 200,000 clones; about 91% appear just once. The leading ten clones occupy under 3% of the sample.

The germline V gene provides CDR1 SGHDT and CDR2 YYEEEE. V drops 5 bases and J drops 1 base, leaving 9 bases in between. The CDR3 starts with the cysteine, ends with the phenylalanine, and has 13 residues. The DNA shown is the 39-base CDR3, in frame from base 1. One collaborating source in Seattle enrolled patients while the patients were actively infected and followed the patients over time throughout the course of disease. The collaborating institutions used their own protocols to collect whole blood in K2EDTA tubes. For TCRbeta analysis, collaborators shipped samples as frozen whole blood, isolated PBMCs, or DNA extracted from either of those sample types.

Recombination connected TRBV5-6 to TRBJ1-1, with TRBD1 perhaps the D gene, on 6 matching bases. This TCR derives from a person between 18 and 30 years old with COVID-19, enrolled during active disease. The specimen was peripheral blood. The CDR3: CASSSRGNTEAFF. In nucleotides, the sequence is TGTGCCAGCAGTTCCAGGGGGAACACTGAAGCTTTCTTT.